The T cell receptor beta chain under discussion was sequenced for a study of blood T cell repertoires in COVID-19. In the study overall: Some COVID-19 samples were acute and others convalescent; all came from the United States, Italy and Spain.

Germline V lookup: CDR1 SNHLY, CDR2 FYNNEI. V lost 6 bases and J lost 0; bases outside the gene matches: 1. The CDR3 is made up of 14 amino acids. The data were produced by immunoSEQ multiplex PCR, yet TCRdb's version contains in-frame clones alone and is incomplete. The sample lists 300,000 to 450,000 clones; around 87% were seen once. This receptor was taken from a woman aged 55-69 years with COVID-19, enrolled during active disease. The V and J genes are TRBV2 and TRBJ1-4; the match to TRBD1 covers 7 bases. Source material: peripheral blood. The CDR3: CASRGQATNEKLFF. The CDR3 nucleotides read TGTGCCAGCAGAGGACAGGCAACTAATGAAAAACTGTTTTTT.